This paragraph reports one T cell receptor (beta chain). The data are from a study of blood T cell repertoires in COVID-19. Clones were read by immunoSEQ multiplex PCR, and TCRdb kept only the in-frame ones, dropping some. There are approximately 220,000 clones in the sample; more than 85% occur only once, and around 0.72% lies in the top ten. The germline V gene has CDR1 SGHNT and CDR2 YENEEA. The V and J ends lost 11 bases and 4 bases respectively, with 24 bases between them. The CDR3 extends over 16 amino acids. The chain joins TRBV11-3 to TRBJ1-5; the D gene is possibly TRBD1 (6 bases). The material sequenced was peripheral blood. This TCR was sampled from a man in his forties with acute or convalescent COVID-19. This CDR3 is CAALRDNLLANQPQHF. The CDR3 DNA reads TGTGCCGCTCTCCGGGACAACCTATTAGCAAATCAGCCCCAGCATTTT. The full variable domain, its missing parts supplied by reference TRBV11-3 and TRBJ1-5, is EAGVVQSPRYKIIEKKQPVAFWCNPISGHNTLYWYLQNLGQGPELLIRYENEEAVDDSQLPKDRFSAERLKGVDSTLKIQPAELGDSAVYLCAALRDNLLANQPQHFGDGTRLSIL.